The rows below give T cell receptor beta chains drawn from one sample of a study of CD4 T cells in relation to SARS-CoV-2 and coronaviruses. Clones were read by immunoSEQ multiplex PCR, and TCRdb kept only the in-frame ones, dropping some. The sample includes tens of thousands of clones, nearly 80% seen only once; the top ten take 20% to 25%. What these receptors recognize is not known. Sequencing input: CD4+ T cells from PBMCs, cultured in vitro. The receptors were gathered from a human donor in good health. CDR3s include the opening cysteine and the closing phenylalanine or tryptophan. Fields, in order: clone size, D gene, V gene, J gene, CDR3 DNA, CDR3 protein. The D gene is left open where the match is weak. The size entry is marked missing in some rows and otherwise reads once, few, many or a size class.

clone size: -
D gene: -
V gene: TRBV7-6
J gene: TRBJ2-4
CDR3 DNA: TGTGCCAGCAGCCCTCCCGGCTTGACTCAGTACTTC
CDR3 protein: CASSPPGLTQYF

clone size: -
D gene: -
V gene: TRBV6-2/TRBV6-3
J gene: TRBJ1-5
CDR3 DNA: TGTGCCAGCAGTTACATAGATAGCAATCAGCCCCAGCATTTT
CDR3 protein: CASSYIDSNQPQHF

clone size: -
D gene: -
V gene: TRBV7-2
J gene: TRBJ2-4
CDR3 DNA: TGTGCCAGCTCCGGCGGGGGTCAGGGGGCCAAAAACATTCAGTACTTC
CDR3 protein: CASSGGGQGAKNIQYF

clone size: once
D gene: -
V gene: TRBV5-1
J gene: TRBJ2-7
CDR3 DNA: TGCGCCAGCAGCTTGATTGACAGATCCTACGAGCAGTACTTC
CDR3 protein: CASSLIDRSYEQYF

clone size: -
D gene: TRBD1
V gene: TRBV23-1
J gene: TRBJ2-7
CDR3 DNA: TGCGCCAGCAGTCAATGGGACAGGCCCCACGAGCAGTACTTC
CDR3 protein: CASSQWDRPHEQYF

clone size: -
D gene: TRBD1
V gene: TRBV7-9
J gene: TRBJ2-1
CDR3 DNA: TGTGCCAGCAGCCCCACCGGGACAGGGAGCTACAATGAGCAGTTCTTC
CDR3 protein: CASSPTGTGSYNEQFF

clone size: once
D gene: -
V gene: TRBV7-9
J gene: TRBJ2-3
CDR3 DNA: TGTGCCAGCAGCTTAGTATCCTGGGGGGGCCGGGTGCAGACGCAGTATTTT
CDR3 protein: CASSLVSWGGRVQTQYF

clone size: -
D gene: -
V gene: TRBV3-1/TRBV3-2
J gene: TRBJ1-1
CDR3 DNA: TGTGCCAGCAGCGCGGGTGTTTTAGCTTTCTTT
CDR3 protein: CASSAGVLAFF

clone size: -
D gene: TRBD2
V gene: TRBV9
J gene: TRBJ2-3
CDR3 DNA: TGTGCCAGCAGCGTAGGACTAGCGGGGACTGGTACGCAGTATTTT
CDR3 protein: CASSVGLAGTGTQYF

clone size: -
D gene: TRBD1
V gene: TRBV7-2
J gene: TRBJ2-3
CDR3 DNA: TGTGCCAGCAGCTCCCCGACAGGGACCACAGATACGCAGTATTTT
CDR3 protein: CASSSPTGTTDTQYF

clone size: -
D gene: -
V gene: TRBV6-6
J gene: TRBJ2-3
CDR3 DNA: TGTGCCAGCAGTTACATTGATACGCAGTATTTT
CDR3 protein: CASSYIDTQYF

clone size: -
D gene: -
V gene: TRBV19
J gene: TRBJ1-2
CDR3 DNA: TGTGCCAGTACCCCGGGGCAGGGATATGGCTACACCTTC
CDR3 protein: CASTPGQGYGYTF

clone size: -
D gene: TRBD1
V gene: TRBV5-1
J gene: TRBJ1-5
CDR3 DNA: TGCGCCAGCAGCTTGGGGACAGGGGGCCTGAGCAATCAGCCCCAGCATTTT
CDR3 protein: CASSLGTGGLSNQPQHF

clone size: -
D gene: -
V gene: TRBV5-4
J gene: TRBJ1-1
CDR3 DNA: TGTGCCAGCAGCTTGCCAGGAGTGAACACTGAAGCTTTCTTT
CDR3 protein: CASSLPGVNTEAFF

clone size: -
D gene: TRBD2
V gene: TRBV6-2/TRBV6-3
J gene: TRBJ2-2
CDR3 DNA: TGTGCCAGCAGTCCGTGGGGACTAGCGGGAACCGGGGAGCTGTTTTTT
CDR3 protein: CASSPWGLAGTGELFF

clone size: -
D gene: -
V gene: TRBV5-4
J gene: TRBJ1-1
CDR3 DNA: TGTGCCAGCAGCTTGGAAAGCCGGGGGACTGAAGCTTTCTTT
CDR3 protein: CASSLESRGTEAFF

clone size: -
D gene: TRBD2
V gene: TRBV3-1/TRBV3-2
J gene: TRBJ2-1
CDR3 DNA: TGTGCCAGCAGCTCCGGGACTAGAGGTAATGAGCAGTTCTTC
CDR3 protein: CASSSGTRGNEQFF

clone size: -
D gene: TRBD1
V gene: TRBV7-2
J gene: TRBJ1-5
CDR3 DNA: TGTGCCAGCAGCTTAACCGGACAGGGGGCTCGTCAGCCCCAGCATTTT
CDR3 protein: CASSLTGQGARQPQHF

clone size: -
D gene: -
V gene: TRBV7-2
J gene: TRBJ2-5
CDR3 DNA: TGTGCCAGCAGCTTAGTACGGCAAGAGACCCAGTACTTC
CDR3 protein: CASSLVRQETQYF

clone size: -
D gene: -
V gene: TRBV19
J gene: TRBJ1-1
CDR3 DNA: TGTGCCTCCGAGTACCGTGGCAACACTGAAGCTTTCTTT
CDR3 protein: CASEYRGNTEAFF

clone size: -
D gene: -
V gene: TRBV5-1
J gene: TRBJ2-7
CDR3 DNA: TGCGCCAGCAGCCCGTCTAACAGCTACGAGCAGTACTTC
CDR3 protein: CASSPSNSYEQYF

clone size: -
D gene: TRBD2
V gene: TRBV6-2/TRBV6-3
J gene: TRBJ2-3
CDR3 DNA: TGTGCCAGCAGTTACGGGACTAGCGGGACTATCGCTACGCAGTATTTT
CDR3 protein: CASSYGTSGTIATQYF

clone size: -
D gene: -
V gene: TRBV5-1
J gene: TRBJ1-1
CDR3 DNA: TGCGCCAGCAGCTCCTCGGGGAGGGCCACTGAAGCTTTCTTT
CDR3 protein: CASSSSGRATEAFF

clone size: -
D gene: TRBD2
V gene: TRBV18
J gene: TRBJ2-3
CDR3 DNA: TGTGCCAGCTCACCAACCATAGCGGGATTTGGGACAGATACGCAGTATTTT
CDR3 protein: CASSPTIAGFGTDTQYF

clone size: -
D gene: TRBD2
V gene: TRBV19
J gene: TRBJ2-2
CDR3 DNA: TGTGCCAGTACCTCAAGGCCGGGACTAGCGGTGCTGGGCACCGGGGAGCTGTTTTTT
CDR3 protein: CASTSRPGLAVLGTGELFF

clone size: few
D gene: -
V gene: TRBV2
J gene: TRBJ2-4
CDR3 DNA: TGTGCCAGCAGTGAAGGAGTTGCCAAAAACATTCAGTACTTC
CDR3 protein: CASSEGVAKNIQYF

clone size: -
D gene: -
V gene: TRBV19
J gene: TRBJ1-4
CDR3 DNA: TGTGCCAGTAGTTCGCGGGTCTCTGAAAAACTGTTTTTT
CDR3 protein: CASSSRVSEKLFF

clone size: -
D gene: TRBD1
V gene: TRBV3-1/TRBV3-2
J gene: TRBJ1-5
CDR3 DNA: TGTGCCAGCAGCCACACAACGGACAGGAGTCATCAGCCCCAGCATTTT
CDR3 protein: CASSHTTDRSHQPQHF

clone size: once
D gene: -
V gene: TRBV7-2
J gene: TRBJ2-5
CDR3 DNA: TGTGCCAGCAGCTTAGAACTAGGACCAGAGACCCAGTACTTC
CDR3 protein: CASSLELGPETQYF

clone size: -
D gene: TRBD2
V gene: TRBV5-6
J gene: TRBJ2-5
CDR3 DNA: TGTGCCAGCAGCTCGGGACTAGCGGGTAGGGAGACCCAGTACTTC
CDR3 protein: CASSSGLAGRETQYF

clone size: -
D gene: -
V gene: TRBV19
J gene: TRBJ1-1
CDR3 DNA: TGTGCCAGTAGCCGGGCAGTCGATGGGAGCACTGAAGCTTTCTTT
CDR3 protein: CASSRAVDGSTEAFF

clone size: -
D gene: -
V gene: TRBV19
J gene: TRBJ1-1
CDR3 DNA: TGTGCCAGTAGTATCCGGGGGATGGGAACTGAAGCTTTCTTT
CDR3 protein: CASSIRGMGTEAFF

clone size: -
D gene: -
V gene: TRBV5-6
J gene: TRBJ2-7
CDR3 DNA: TGTGCCAGCAGCCCAGACTTTAGGGGCTCCTACGAGCAGTACTTC
CDR3 protein: CASSPDFRGSYEQYF

clone size: -
D gene: -
V gene: TRBV5-4
J gene: TRBJ2-7
CDR3 DNA: TGTGCCAGCAGCTTGGCAGGGAAATCCTACGAGCAGTACTTC
CDR3 protein: CASSLAGKSYEQYF

clone size: -
D gene: TRBD2
V gene: TRBV2
J gene: TRBJ2-1
CDR3 DNA: TGTGCCAGCACTAGCGGGGGGGCAAATGAGCAGTTCTTC
CDR3 protein: CASTSGGANEQFF

clone size: -
D gene: -
V gene: TRBV2
J gene: TRBJ1-6
CDR3 DNA: TGTGCCAGCAGCCTGGTCTCCTCCTATAATTCACCCCTCCACTTT
CDR3 protein: CASSLVSSYNSPLHF

clone size: -
D gene: TRBD2
V gene: TRBV14
J gene: TRBJ2-3
CDR3 DNA: TGTGCCAGCACGCGGGGGGGGCATCGGGGCACAGATACGCAGTATTTT
CDR3 protein: CASTRGGHRGTDTQYF

clone size: -
D gene: TRBD2
V gene: TRBV19
J gene: TRBJ2-4
CDR3 DNA: TGTGCCAGTAGTTCTCGGACTAGCGGGATAAACATTCAGTACTTC
CDR3 protein: CASSSRTSGINIQYF

clone size: -
D gene: -
V gene: TRBV7-2
J gene: TRBJ2-5
CDR3 DNA: TGTGCCAGCAGCTTAGTGTTTCAAGAGACCCAGTACTTC
CDR3 protein: CASSLVFQETQYF

clone size: -
D gene: -
V gene: TRBV2
J gene: TRBJ1-5
CDR3 DNA: TGTGCCAGCAGTGAGCAGGGGATGGGCAATCAGCCCCAGCATTTT
CDR3 protein: CASSEQGMGNQPQHF

clone size: -
D gene: -
V gene: TRBV28
J gene: TRBJ2-7
CDR3 DNA: TGTGCCAGCAGTACCCCCTACTACGAGCAGTACTTC
CDR3 protein: CASSTPYYEQYF

clone size: -
D gene: TRBD2
V gene: TRBV5-1
J gene: TRBJ2-7
CDR3 DNA: TGCGCCAGCAGCAGGCTAGCGGGGGGCTCCTACGAGCAGTACTTC
CDR3 protein: CASSRLAGGSYEQYF

clone size: -
D gene: TRBD2
V gene: TRBV18
J gene: TRBJ2-7
CDR3 DNA: TGTGCCAGCTCCCCCGAAGCGGGGGCGTACGAGCAGTACTTC
CDR3 protein: CASSPEAGAYEQYF

clone size: -
D gene: TRBD1
V gene: TRBV25-1
J gene: TRBJ1-5
CDR3 DNA: TGTGCCAGCAGTGGGACAGGGAGTCAGCCCCAGCATTTT
CDR3 protein: CASSGTGSQPQHF

clone size: few
D gene: -
V gene: TRBV11-1
J gene: TRBJ1-5
CDR3 DNA: TGTGCCAGCAGCTTGCAGAGGAATCAGCCCCAGCATTTT
CDR3 protein: CASSLQRNQPQHF

clone size: -
D gene: -
V gene: TRBV29-1
J gene: TRBJ2-2
CDR3 DNA: TGCAGCGTTGAATCTCAAACCCCACGATCGAACACCGGGGAGCTGTTTTTT
CDR3 protein: CSVESQTPRSNTGELFF

clone size: few
D gene: TRBD1
V gene: TRBV6-5
J gene: TRBJ1-1
CDR3 DNA: TGTGCCAGCTCGCCCCGGGACAGGGGGCTTGCTTTCTTT
CDR3 protein: CASSPRDRGLAFF

clone size: once
D gene: TRBD2
V gene: TRBV5-6
J gene: TRBJ2-2
CDR3 DNA: TGTGCCAGCAGCCTTAGCGGGGGTTACACCGGGGAGCTGTTTTTT
CDR3 protein: CASSLSGGYTGELFF

clone size: few
D gene: -
V gene: TRBV6-5
J gene: TRBJ1-1
CDR3 DNA: TGTGCCAGCAGTTACGAGGGGCAGGCGAACACTGAAGCTTTCTTT
CDR3 protein: CASSYEGQANTEAFF

clone size: -
D gene: -
V gene: TRBV19
J gene: TRBJ2-3
CDR3 DNA: TGTGCCAGTAGGTCACAGGTGTCCACAGATACGCAGTATTTT
CDR3 protein: CASRSQVSTDTQYF

clone size: few
D gene: -
V gene: TRBV3-1/TRBV3-2
J gene: TRBJ1-3
CDR3 DNA: TGTGCCAGCAGCCAACCTCCCGGGACCTCAGGAAACACCATATATTTT
CDR3 protein: CASSQPPGTSGNTIYF

clone size: -
D gene: TRBD2
V gene: TRBV4-1
J gene: TRBJ2-3
CDR3 DNA: TGCGCCAGCAGCCAAGATAGGACTAGCGGGAGATCAGATACGCAGTATTTT
CDR3 protein: CASSQDRTSGRSDTQYF

clone size: -
D gene: -
V gene: TRBV4-2
J gene: TRBJ2-5
CDR3 DNA: TGTGCCAGCAGCCCCCCGCGAGGGGGAGGAGGAGAGACCCAGTACTTC
CDR3 protein: CASSPPRGGGGETQYF

clone size: -
D gene: -
V gene: TRBV30
J gene: TRBJ2-3
CDR3 DNA: TGTGCCTGGAGTGTACCAAGCGGCCTCACAGATACGCAGTATTTT
CDR3 protein: CAWSVPSGLTDTQYF

clone size: -
D gene: -
V gene: TRBV7-9
J gene: TRBJ1-5
CDR3 DNA: TGTGCCAGCAGCTTAGAATCAGGGGACCAGCCCCAGCATTTT
CDR3 protein: CASSLESGDQPQHF

clone size: -
D gene: -
V gene: TRBV7-8
J gene: TRBJ1-3
CDR3 DNA: TGTGCCAGCAGCTTAGGCGACAGTGTTTATCGAAACACCATATATTTT
CDR3 protein: CASSLGDSVYRNTIYF

clone size: once
D gene: -
V gene: TRBV5-8
J gene: TRBJ2-3
CDR3 DNA: TGTGCCAGCGGCAGTGCTGAACAGCCGTGGGATACGCAGTATTTT
CDR3 protein: CASGSAEQPWDTQYF

clone size: -
D gene: TRBD2
V gene: TRBV4-1
J gene: TRBJ2-5
CDR3 DNA: TGCGCCAGCAGCCACGAAATCGGACTAGCGGGGGACCCCCAAGAGACCCAGTACTTC
CDR3 protein: CASSHEIGLAGDPQETQYF

clone size: -
D gene: -
V gene: TRBV28
J gene: TRBJ1-2
CDR3 DNA: TGTGCCAGCAGTTTAGAGGGTGGAGTGGGCTATGGCTACACCTTC
CDR3 protein: CASSLEGGVGYGYTF

clone size: -
D gene: -
V gene: TRBV6-2/TRBV6-3
J gene: TRBJ1-2
CDR3 DNA: TGTGCCAGCAGTACACCCCTTACGGACAATCATGGCTACACCTTC
CDR3 protein: CASSTPLTDNHGYTF